This T cell receptor beta chain derives from a study of metastatic and nonmetastatic thyroid tumors. The overall study: Samples came from malignant and benign thyroid patients, and repertoires were compared across blood and tumor or nodule tissue. Whole-study results and caveats: Benign nodules reportedly had significantly lower TCR beta diversity than malignant thyroid tumors in blood and tumor.

V lost 3 bases, J lost 7 bases, and 5 bases stayed unmatched. The CDR3 has 14 residues. Germline loops: CDR1 DFQATT, CDR2 SNEGSKA (reference sequence). No patient received treatment before thyroid surgery. Source study methods: CDR3 differences across clinicopathological groups were used to build a distant-metastasis classifier for papillary thyroid cancer. TCRdb called clones again from the PCR reads with MiXCR. V and J calls and clone size were set by TCRdb, not the authors. This repertoire shows 15,000 to 20,000 clones, around 31% found once; its top ten account for 9.5% to 15%. This clone is medium-sized (0.01 to 0.1%) within its sample. Its specificity is unknown.

The sequencing sample was made of tumor tissue. The TCR sequence derives from a male donor with papillary thyroid cancer or a benign thyroid nodule (not recorded which). Some clones in this sample may be carry-over from other donors' samples. V gene TRBV20-1 combines with J gene TRBJ2-7, with 14 nucleotides matching TRBD2. CDR3 loop: CSASGTSGSWEQYF. The CDR3 bases are TGCAGTGCTAGCGGGACTAGCGGGAGCTGGGAGCAGTACTTC.